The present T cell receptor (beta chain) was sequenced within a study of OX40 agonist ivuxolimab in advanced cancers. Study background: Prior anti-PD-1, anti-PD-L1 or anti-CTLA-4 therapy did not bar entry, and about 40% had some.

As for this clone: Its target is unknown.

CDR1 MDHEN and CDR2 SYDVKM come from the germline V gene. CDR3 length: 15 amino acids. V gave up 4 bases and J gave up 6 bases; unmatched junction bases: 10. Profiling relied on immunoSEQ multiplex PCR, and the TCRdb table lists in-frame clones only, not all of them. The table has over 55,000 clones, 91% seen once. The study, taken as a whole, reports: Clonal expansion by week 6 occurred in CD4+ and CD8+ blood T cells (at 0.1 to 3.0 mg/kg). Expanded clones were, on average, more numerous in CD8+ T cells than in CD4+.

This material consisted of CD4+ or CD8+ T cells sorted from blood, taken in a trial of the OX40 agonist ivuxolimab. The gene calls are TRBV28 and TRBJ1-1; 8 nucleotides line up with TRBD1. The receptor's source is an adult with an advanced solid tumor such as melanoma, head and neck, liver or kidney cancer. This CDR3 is CASSSWTGSDAEAFF. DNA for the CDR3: TGTGCCAGCAGTTCCTGGACAGGGAGTGACGCTGAAGCTTTCTTT.